This T cell receptor beta chain was identified in a study of regulatory T cells in long-lasting Graves disease (dated by TCRdb to the early 2020s). Study-wide context: Antithyroid drugs had been taken for less than 3 months by newly diagnosed Graves' disease patients. The study took place in China and was registered as a clinical trial. A total of around 35 samples were covered by TCR sequencing, comprising some 13 persistent and around 20 newly diagnosed Graves' disease patients. Patients with persistent Graves' disease were compared with patients with newly diagnosed Graves' disease using TCR sequencing and RNA sequencing of peripheral blood.

Library preparation was by multiplex PCR. Sequencing was carried out with an Illumina HiSeq 4000. To build TCR beta libraries, CDR3 regions were amplified by Arm-PCR using iRepertoire HTBI primers. Before sequencing, the PCR products underwent gel purification. As for how the authors treated the data: Gene usage analysis of CDR3 amino acid clonotypes used the 60 to 75 TRBV and more than 13 TRBJ segments found across samples. COPE and FqMerger were used to merge filtered high-quality paired reads into contigs. Contigs were aligned with BLAST to IMGT TRBV, TRBD and TRBJ reference genes, and CDR3 was defined per IMGT. Highly expanded clones were defined as clonotypes with a frequency above 0.1%. Shannon entropy was used to measure repertoire diversity, and the Gini coefficient was used to measure V-J evenness. A clonotype was considered public if more than one individual shared it. Using fastp at Q25 and MiXCR, TCRdb reprocessed the public reads and kept productive beta chains. When rows share a CDR3 protein, they turn into one entry using the most common DNA and genes. These V and J calls rely on TCRdb rather than the paper's analysis. The sample has a few hundred thousand distinct CDR3 sequences on record, 16% of them singletons. Less than 35% of the sample rests with the top ten.

V loses 1 base of germline sequence and J loses 6 bases, and the interval between the two ends is 9 bases. Looking up the germline V gene (reference sequence) yields CDR1 LNHNV and CDR2 YYDKDF. From its cysteine to its phenylalanine, the CDR3 spans 13 amino acids. The kept DNA is CDR3 alone, 39 bases in frame from the first base. The table lists this clonotype with many counts. No antigen is known for it. Base qualities are not at hand, and no much larger clone is one base apart. What the time point label conveys for this sample: newly diagnosed GD, antithyroid drugs for less than 3 months. For both TCR sequencing and RNA sequencing, RNA was extracted from PBMCs in TRIzol. The diagnosis of Graves' disease followed American Thyroid Association guidelines. Recruitment of patients was carried out at an endocrinology department in Xi'an, China. From each patient, roughly 9 milliliters of peripheral blood was collected into an EDTA anticoagulant tube. Ficoll Paque Plus density gradient separation was used to isolate PBMCs, and no further T cell sorting was performed. RNA quality was checked with an Agilent 2100 Bioanalyzer and agarose gel, and concentration with a NanoDrop 2000.

What the study reported, not specific to this receptor: Because the primary lesion, thyroid tissue, could not be accessed, the study looked at peripheral blood alone. Persistent patients shared more public clonotypes among themselves (around 2,500) than newly diagnosed patients did (over 950). Only the TCR beta chain was sequenced and analyzed. The authors acknowledged the small sample size as a limitation that may reduce accuracy. Compared with newly diagnosed patients, persistent Graves' disease patients had lower TCR Shannon entropy and fewer highly expanded clones, which suggests clonal expansion. Preferential use of TRBV28, TRBJ1-2 and TRBJ2-5 was observed in persistent disease, whereas TRBV20-1 and TRBJ2-1 were favored in newly diagnosed disease.

In addition, the sample was reused for a study of T cells in Graves' hyperthyroidism and ophthalmopathy. Drawing on the second study: Stable Graves' hyperthyroidism was defined as the absence of progression to ophthalmopathy over 18 months of follow-up. Hyperthyroidism patients were newly diagnosed, had a disease duration of under 2 months, and were aged 18 to 65 years. Exclusion was applied to patients with uncontrolled infections, other autoimmune diseases, pregnancy or lactation. Clinical symptoms, serum thyroxine and TRAb, thyroid ultrasound, and orbital computed tomography formed the basis for the diagnoses. For the first round of RT-PCR on the TCR CDR3, the HTBI primer set was used together with the Qiagen OneStep RT-PCR kit. Blood samples also contained most of the expanded thyroid clonotypes (frequency above 0.001), which suggests that blood repertoires may reflect thyroid immune responses. Ophthalmopathy was separated from stable hyperthyroidism by a 13 V-J signature model, with 85% to 90% sensitivity and roughly 84% specificity obtained in cross-validation and 80%/75% obtained in testing. In validation, the model predicted progression to ophthalmopathy with 55% to 71% sensitivity and about 73% specificity, a median of 6.5 months before onset. To identify TCR V-J signatures that set the groups apart, the researchers used a discovery cohort of more than 95 patients, made up of under 50 with Graves' ophthalmopathy and 55 to 65 with stable Graves' hyperthyroidism. An independent validation cohort of around 19 hyperthyroidism patients and about 15 patients who later progressed to ophthalmopathy tested prospective prediction of ophthalmopathy. The 95 to 100 discovery patients were randomly divided into training and test sets at a 7:3 ratio. The study also compared thyroid tissue and blood T-cell repertoires from 5 to 7 Graves' hyperthyroidism patients. Once sampling was done, hyperthyroidism patients were given methimazole at a starting dose of 30 mg daily, whereas ophthalmopathy patients were given high-dose intravenous methylprednisolone. Libraries were constructed in a second round of multiplex PCR, after which size selection and purification were performed. Paired-end sequencing of the libraries was performed with 100 bp reads on an Illumina HiSeq2000. SOAPnuke was used to process the raw data, removing reads that contained adapters or uncalled bases, had a mean Phred below 15, or lacked an exact match to the constant primer or identifier. COPE v1.2.5 was used to merge the high-quality paired reads, and each unique nucleotide sequence was defined as a clonotype. MiTCR v1.1 was used to align the clonotypes against IMGT TRBV, TRBD and TRBJ reference segments. The analysis was restricted to V-J combinations with a frequency above 0.0001, which together covered 99.2% of the repertoires. The TCS score was defined as the ratio of F50 (clonal expansion) to E x V (chaos), calculated using BLOSUM62-based TCRdist between CDR3 peptides within each V-J. Welch's t-statistics and random forest reduced some 510 V-J features to roughly 13, which were used in a naive Bayes classifier (R e1071). Sample size was not statistically predetermined, and blinding of investigators to group allocation was not performed. According to the paper, TCR Vbeta CDR3 sequencing was carried out on over 130 peripheral blood samples, which came from more than 40 ophthalmopathy, 70 to 80 hyperthyroidism and some 17 progressor patients.

The origin of this receptor is a middle-aged man with Graves disease. Donor details come from another sample of the same person, matched by shared clones. The sequences come from peripheral blood mononuclear cells (PBMCs), collected at new diagnosis, from a patient treated with antithyroid drugs. The chain couples TRBV15 to TRBJ1-2, and TRBD1 may be the D gene, going by 6 matching bases. This receptor has the CDR3 CATSRGQGNGYTF. Read as DNA, the sequence is TGTGCCACCAGCAGAGGGCAGGGGAATGGCTACACCTTC.